These T cell receptor beta chains were read from a single sample in a study of Tregs in tolerant kidney transplant recipients. Only in-frame clones appear in the TCRdb table, and some are missing; sequencing was by immunoSEQ multiplex PCR. The table lists around 230,000 clones, roughly 80% of them singletons. Material: CD4+ T cells from blood. Receptors were obtained from a human donor in good health. Each CDR3 is given with its conserved first and last residue. Fields, in order: clone size, V gene, D gene, J gene, CDR3 DNA, CDR3 protein. The D gene is left open where the match is weak. The size field is filled for only some rows; it gives once, few, many or a size class.

NA	TRBV7-6	TRBD1	TRBJ2-1	TGTGCCAGCAGCCCACGACAGGGAACCTACAATGAGCAGTTCTTC	CASSPRQGTYNEQFF
NA	TRBV18	NA	TRBJ1-2	TGTGCCAGCTCACCAGGATCGCCCCCAAACTATGGCTACACCTTC	CASSPGSPPNYGYTF
few	TRBV9	TRBD1	TRBJ2-2	TGTGCCAGCAGCGTTTCCCCAGGGGGCATCGGGGAGCTGTTTTTT	CASSVSPGGIGELFF
NA	TRBV9	NA	TRBJ2-2	TGTGCCAGCAGCGCCCTTACCCAAACCGGGGAGCTGTTTTTT	CASSALTQTGELFF
NA	TRBV5-6	NA	TRBJ1-4	TGTGCCAGCAGCTTGCGGCAGGACGGAGAAAAACTGTTTTTT	CASSLRQDGEKLFF
NA	TRBV7-7	NA	TRBJ2-3	TGTGCTAGCAGCTTGGGGGGAACAGATACGCAGTATTTT	CASSLGGTDTQYF
NA	TRBV7-6	TRBD2	TRBJ2-7	TGTGCCAGCAGCATATCCATGGGCGGGAGCTACGAGCAGTACTTC	CASSISMGGSYEQYF
few	TRBV5-1	TRBD2	TRBJ2-7	TGCGCCAGCAGCGCGTCCGGGACTAGCGGGGGGACCTCCTACGAGCAGTACTTC	CASSASGTSGGTSYEQYF
NA	TRBV2	NA	TRBJ1-1	TGTGCCAGCAGTGAAGTGGGCGCGGGAGCTTTCTTT	CASSEVGAGAFF
NA	TRBV7-9	TRBD1	TRBJ1-2	TGTGCCAGCAGCTTAGTTGTTGCCCAGGGGGCGCGGGCCTACTATGGCTACACCTTC	CASSLVVAQGARAYYGYTF
NA	TRBV6-6	TRBD2	TRBJ2-3	TGTGCCAGCAGTTACGGACTAGCGGGCACAGATACGCAGTATTTT	CASSYGLAGTDTQYF
NA	TRBV19	TRBD1	TRBJ1-2	TGTGCCAGTAGTCCGGGGACAGGTCGTGCGTCTCTCGGCTACACCTTC	CASSPGTGRASLGYTF
NA	TRBV5-4	TRBD1	TRBJ2-3	TGTGCCAGCAGCTCACAGGGGAGCACAGATACGCAGTATTTT	CASSSQGSTDTQYF
NA	TRBV5-1	NA	TRBJ2-3	TGCGCCAGCAGCTTGGAATTAGCGGTTAGCACAGATACGCAGTATTTT	CASSLELAVSTDTQYF
NA	TRBV7-3	NA	TRBJ2-1	TGTGCCAGCAGCTTAGGCAATGAGCAGTTCTTC	CASSLGNEQFF
NA	TRBV7-8	NA	TRBJ1-1	TGTGCCAGCAGCTTAGAACCAGCGTACACTGAAGCTTTCTTT	CASSLEPAYTEAFF
NA	TRBV9	NA	TRBJ1-1	TGTGCCAGCAGCGTAGTGTCTGCAAACACTGAAGCTTTCTTT	CASSVVSANTEAFF
NA	TRBV25-1	TRBD2	TRBJ2-7	TGTGCCAGCAGTGGGGGGACTAGCGGGAGCGGCGAGCAGTACTTC	CASSGGTSGSGEQYF
NA	TRBV6-5	NA	TRBJ1-2	TGTGCCAGCAGTTACAGCAGCAGTAACTATGGCTACACCTTC	CASSYSSSNYGYTF